The 3 T cell receptor beta chains listed next were all sequenced from one sample in a study of OX40 agonist ivuxolimab in advanced cancers. Data came from immunoSEQ multiplex PCR; TCRdb stores just in-frame clones and leaves some out. The data hold 55,000 to 70,000 clones, with roughly 84% observed a single time. The sample consisted of CD4+ or CD8+ T cells sorted from blood, taken in a trial of the OX40 agonist ivuxolimab. Every receptor here comes from an adult with an advanced solid tumor such as melanoma, head and neck, liver or kidney cancer.

The chain joins TRBV5-1 to TRBJ2-1, with D maybe TRBD2 (5 bases). V lost 3 bases and J lost 0, with 19 bases in between. Germline-derived CDR1 and CDR2 are SGHRS and YFSETQ. The CDR3 has 18 residues. The CDR3 DNA follows: TGCGCCAGCAGCTCCGAACTACTAGTGGTCGGCTCCTACAATGAGCAGTTCTTC. It translates to CASSSELLVVGSYNEQFF. Supplemented by reference TRBV5-1 and TRBJ2-1, the full variable domain reads KAGVTQTPRYLIKTRGQQVTLSCSPISGHRSVSWYQQTPGQGLQFLFEYFSETQRNKGNFPGRFSGRQFSNSRSEMNVSTLELGDSALYLCASSSELLVVGSYNEQFFGPGTRLTVL.

The chain recombines TRBV4-2 with TRBJ1-4; the D is unclear. Trimming removed 0 bases from V and 3 bases from J, with 17 bases in between. The germline gives CDR1 LGHNA, CDR2 YNFKEQ. The CDR3 contains 18 residues. The CDR3 loop reads CASSQDAPVEPANEKLFF. CDR3 nucleotide sequence: TGTGCCAGCAGCCAAGATGCCCCGGTGGAGCCCGCTAATGAAAAACTGTTTTTT.

The chain uses TRBV28 and TRBJ1-1; 8 bases map to TRBD1. The trim removed 4 bases at V and 5 bases at J, leaving 9 bases unmatched. The V gene's germline CDR1 is MDHEN and CDR2 SYDVKM. This CDR3 region has 15 residues. The CDR3 sequence is CASSSVVDRGTEAFF. The DNA for the CDR3 is TGTGCCAGCAGTTCCGTCGTAGACAGGGGTACTGAAGCTTTCTTT.